This T cell receptor beta chain was retrieved from a study of blood T cell repertoires in COVID-19. This clone was counted once. Libraries were prepared by immunoSEQ multiplex PCR; TCRdb keeps only in-frame clonotypes and omits some of them. The table records roughly 190,000 clones, about nine tenths of them present only once. Germline trimming cut 4 bases from V and 9 bases from J; bases unmatched to any gene: 10. CDR3 size: 14 residues. Per the germline V gene, CDR1 is SGHDT and CDR2 is YYEEEE. The sequencing input was peripheral blood. V usage is TRBV5-6 and J usage is TRBJ1-3, with 7 bases lining up with TRBD1. This TCR came from a man between 45 and 60 years old with acute or convalescent COVID-19. Here the CDR3 reads CASSLGQATLTIYF. DNA of the CDR3: TGTGCCAGCAGCCTCGGACAGGCGACCCTCACCATATATTTT.